This T cell receptor (beta chain) was identified during a study of blood T cell repertoires in COVID-19. Looking at the study overall: Both acute and convalescent COVID-19 samples were obtained from the United States, Italy and Spain. PBMCs, B-cell-depleted T cells, or T cells were the source of the cDNA or gDNA that made up the material.

The CDR3 contains 14 residues. CDR1 SGHDN and CDR2 FVKESK come from the germline V gene. V trimming: 3 bases; J trimming: 5 bases; junction bases outside the gene matches: 4. Per the original data handling: Researchers report that nucleated cell counts were estimated from reference gene primer amplification. The method was immunoSEQ multiplex PCR; TCRdb's version includes in-frame clones alone and lacks a portion of them. The D gene and trimming were derived from the DNA, and the V and J assignments and clone size from that table. The profile shows around 65,000 clones, just under 80% of them singletons.

The receptor was isolated from a human donor in a cohort sampled during active COVID-19. The chain recombines TRBV14 with TRBJ1-2, with 9 bases identical to TRBD1. The sequencing input was peripheral blood. This CDR3 reads CASSQTGTGYGYTF. CDR3 coding DNA: TGTGCCAGCAGCCAGACCGGGACAGGGTATGGCTACACCTTC.